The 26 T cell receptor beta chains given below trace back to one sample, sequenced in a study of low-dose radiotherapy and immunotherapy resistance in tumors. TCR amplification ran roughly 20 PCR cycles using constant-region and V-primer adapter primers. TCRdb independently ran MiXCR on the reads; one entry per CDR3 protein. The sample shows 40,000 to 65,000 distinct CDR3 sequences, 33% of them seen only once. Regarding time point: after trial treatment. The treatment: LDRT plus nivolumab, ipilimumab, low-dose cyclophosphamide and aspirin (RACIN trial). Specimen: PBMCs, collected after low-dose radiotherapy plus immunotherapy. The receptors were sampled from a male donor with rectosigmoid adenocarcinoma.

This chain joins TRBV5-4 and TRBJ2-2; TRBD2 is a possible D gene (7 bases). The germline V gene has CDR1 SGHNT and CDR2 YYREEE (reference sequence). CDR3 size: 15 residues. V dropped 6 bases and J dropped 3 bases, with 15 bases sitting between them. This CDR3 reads CASTRRGADTGELFF. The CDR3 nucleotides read TGTGCCAGCACCCGTCGGGGGGCTGACACCGGGGAGCTGTTTTTT.

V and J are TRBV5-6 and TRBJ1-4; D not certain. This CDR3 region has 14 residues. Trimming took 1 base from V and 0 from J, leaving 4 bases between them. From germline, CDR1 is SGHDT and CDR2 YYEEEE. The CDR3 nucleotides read TGTGCCAGCAGCTTGAGGGCAACTAATGAAAAACTGTTTTTT. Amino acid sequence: CASSLRATNEKLFF.

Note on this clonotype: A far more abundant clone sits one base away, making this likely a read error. The CDR3 DNA sequence: TGTGCCAGCAGCCTTGAGACCGGGAATGAGCAGTTCTTC. This sequence encodes CASSLETGNEQFF. This chain joins TRBV4-1 and TRBJ2-1; D is unclear. Germline V gene sequence: CDR1 MGHRA, CDR2 YSYEKL. The CDR3 contains 13 residues.

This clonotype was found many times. Here the CDR3 DNA reads TGTGCCAGCAGTTACTCAAGGGCGACGGGCCGAGAGACCCAGTACTTC. Translated, it gives CASSYSRATGRETQYF. The rearrangement links TRBV6-5 to TRBJ2-5, with D hard to call. The V and J ends lost 0 bases and 4 bases respectively, with 15 bases between them. The CDR3 has 16 amino acids. The germline V gene has CDR1 MNHEY and CDR2 SVGAGI.

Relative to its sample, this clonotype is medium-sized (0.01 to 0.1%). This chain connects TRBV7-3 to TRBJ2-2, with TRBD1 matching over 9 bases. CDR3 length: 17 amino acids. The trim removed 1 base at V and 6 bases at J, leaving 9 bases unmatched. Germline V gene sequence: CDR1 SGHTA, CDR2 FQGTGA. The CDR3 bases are TGTGCCAGCAGCTTAAGTTGGGACAGGGCGAAGGCCGGGGAGCTGTTTTTT. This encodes CASSLSWDRAKAGELFF.

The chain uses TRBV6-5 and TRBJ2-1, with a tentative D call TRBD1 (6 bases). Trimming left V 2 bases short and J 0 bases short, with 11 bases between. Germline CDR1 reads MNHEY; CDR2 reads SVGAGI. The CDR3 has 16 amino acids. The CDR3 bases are TGTGCCAGCAGTTACGGACAGCCGAGCTCCTACAATGAGCAGTTCTTC. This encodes CASSYGQPSSYNEQFF.

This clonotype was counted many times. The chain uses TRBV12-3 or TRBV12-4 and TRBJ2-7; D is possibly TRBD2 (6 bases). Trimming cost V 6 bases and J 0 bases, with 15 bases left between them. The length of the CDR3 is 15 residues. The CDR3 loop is CASSLGGSLSYEQYF. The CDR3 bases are TGTGCCAGCAGCCTTGGAGGGTCCCTCTCCTACGAGCAGTACTTC.

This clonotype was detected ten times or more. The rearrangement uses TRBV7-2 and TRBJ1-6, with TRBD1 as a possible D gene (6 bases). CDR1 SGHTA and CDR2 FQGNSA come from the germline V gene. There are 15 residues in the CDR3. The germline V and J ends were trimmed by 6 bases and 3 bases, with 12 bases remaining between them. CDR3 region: CASSVSQGYNSPLHF. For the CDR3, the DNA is TGTGCCAGCAGTGTTTCACAGGGCTATAATTCACCCCTCCACTTT. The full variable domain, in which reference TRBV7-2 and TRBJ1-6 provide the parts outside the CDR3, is GAGVSQSPSNKVTEKGKDVELRCDPISGHTALYWYRQSLGQGLEFLIYFQGNSAPDKSGLPSDRFSAERTGGSVSTLTIQRTQQEDSAVYLCASSVSQGYNSPLHFGNGTRLTVT.

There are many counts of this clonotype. CDR3 DNA: TGTGCCAGCAGTTCCGGGACTAGTCTCCGGGAGCTGTTTTTT. Translated: CASSSGTSLRELFF. The chain employs TRBV28 and TRBJ2-2, with 8 bases fitting TRBD2. The germline gives CDR1 MDHEN, CDR2 SYDVKM. The CDR3 is 14 amino acids. V dropped 4 bases and J dropped 9; count of bases not matched to a gene: 7.

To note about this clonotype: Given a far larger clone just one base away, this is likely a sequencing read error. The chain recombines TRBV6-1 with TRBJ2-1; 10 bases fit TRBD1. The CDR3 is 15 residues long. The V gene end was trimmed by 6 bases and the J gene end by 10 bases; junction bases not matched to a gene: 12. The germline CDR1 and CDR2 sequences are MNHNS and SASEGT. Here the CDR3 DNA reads TGTGCCAGCAGCCCGCCTGACAGGGGGCAATACGAGCAGTTCTTC. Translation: CASSPPDRGQYEQFF.

The CDR3 loop is CASSRRLAGYEQYF. The CDR3 nucleotides are TGTGCCAGCAGCCGAAGACTAGCCGGGTACGAGCAGTACTTC. The rearrangement uses TRBV11-3 and TRBJ2-7; 7 positions match TRBD2. The CDR3 is made up of 14 amino acids. The V and J ends lost 5 bases and 4 bases, in that order; junction bases with no gene match: 8. Germline V CDR1 and CDR2: SGHNT, YENEEA.

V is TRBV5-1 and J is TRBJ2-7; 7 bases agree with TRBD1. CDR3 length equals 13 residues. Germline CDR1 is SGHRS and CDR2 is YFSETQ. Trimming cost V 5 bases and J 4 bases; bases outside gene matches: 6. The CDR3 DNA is TGCGCCAGCAGTAAACAGGGGACGTACGAGCAGTACTTC. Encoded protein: CASSKQGTYEQYF.

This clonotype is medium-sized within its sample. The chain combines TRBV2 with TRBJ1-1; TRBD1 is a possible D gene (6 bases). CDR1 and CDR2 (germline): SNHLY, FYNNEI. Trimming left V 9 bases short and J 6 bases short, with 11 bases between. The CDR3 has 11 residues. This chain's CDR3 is CARRGGPEAFF. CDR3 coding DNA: TGTGCCAGGAGGGGGGGCCCTGAAGCTTTCTTT.

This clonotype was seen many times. The CDR3 region is CASSRTGTWKGYTF. The CDR3 nucleotides read TGCGCCAGCAGCCGCACCGGGACTTGGAAAGGCTACACCTTC. This chain uses TRBV4-1 with TRBJ1-2; possibly TRBD1 for D (5 bases). The CDR3 totals 14 residues. V was clipped by 4 bases and J by 8 bases, with 17 bases between them. CDR1 is MGHRA and CDR2 is YSYEKL in the germline V gene.

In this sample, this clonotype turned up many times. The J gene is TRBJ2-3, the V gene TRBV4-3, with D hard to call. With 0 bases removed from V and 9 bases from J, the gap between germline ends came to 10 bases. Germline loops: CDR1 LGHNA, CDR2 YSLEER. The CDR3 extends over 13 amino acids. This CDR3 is CASSQDILGTQYF. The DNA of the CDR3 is TGCGCCAGCAGCCAAGATATCTTGGGGACGCAGTATTTT.

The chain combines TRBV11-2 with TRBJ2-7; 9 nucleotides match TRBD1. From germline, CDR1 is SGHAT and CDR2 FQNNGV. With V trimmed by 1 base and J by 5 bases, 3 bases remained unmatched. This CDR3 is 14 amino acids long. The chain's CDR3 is CASSLGTGVHEQYF. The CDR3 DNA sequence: TGTGCCAGCAGCTTAGGGACAGGGGTCCACGAGCAGTACTTC.

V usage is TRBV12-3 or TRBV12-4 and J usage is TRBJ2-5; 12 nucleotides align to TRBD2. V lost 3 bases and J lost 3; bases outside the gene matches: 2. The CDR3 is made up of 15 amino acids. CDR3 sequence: CASSFASGREETQYF. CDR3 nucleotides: TGTGCCAGCAGTTTTGCTAGCGGGAGGGAAGAGACCCAGTACTTC.

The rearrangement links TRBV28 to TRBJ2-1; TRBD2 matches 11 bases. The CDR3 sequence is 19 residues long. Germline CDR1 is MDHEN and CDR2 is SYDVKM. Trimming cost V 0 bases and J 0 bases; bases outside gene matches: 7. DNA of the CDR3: TGTGCCAGCAGTTTATGGACCTCTAGCGGGGGGAGCTCCTACAATGAGCAGTTCTTC. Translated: CASSLWTSSGGSSYNEQFF.

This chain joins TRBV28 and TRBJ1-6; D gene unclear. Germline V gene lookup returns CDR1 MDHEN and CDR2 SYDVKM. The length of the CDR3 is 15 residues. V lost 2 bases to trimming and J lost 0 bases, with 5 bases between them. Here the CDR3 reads CASSLGASYNSPLHF. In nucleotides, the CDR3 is TGTGCCAGCAGTTTAGGTGCCTCCTATAATTCACCCCTCCACTTT.

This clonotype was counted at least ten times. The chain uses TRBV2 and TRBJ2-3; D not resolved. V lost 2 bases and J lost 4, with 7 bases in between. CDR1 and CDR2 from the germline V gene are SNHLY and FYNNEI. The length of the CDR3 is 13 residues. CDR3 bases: TGTGCCAGCAGTGAACGGGTGGCAGATACGCAGTATTTT. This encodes CASSERVADTQYF.

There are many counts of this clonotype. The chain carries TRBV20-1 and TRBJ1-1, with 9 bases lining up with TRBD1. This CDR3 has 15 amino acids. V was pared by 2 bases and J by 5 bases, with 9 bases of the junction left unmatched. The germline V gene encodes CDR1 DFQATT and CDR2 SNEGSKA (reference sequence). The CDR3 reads CSARKRTGVHTEAFF. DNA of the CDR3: TGCAGTGCTAGAAAAAGGACAGGGGTTCATACTGAAGCTTTCTTT.

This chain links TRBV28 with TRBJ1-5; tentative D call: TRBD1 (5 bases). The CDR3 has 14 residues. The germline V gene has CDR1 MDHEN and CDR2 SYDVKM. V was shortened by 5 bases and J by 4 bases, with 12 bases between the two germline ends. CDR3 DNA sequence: TGTGCCAGCAGTCCCTCGACAGAAAATCAGCCCCAGCATTTT. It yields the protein CASSPSTENQPQHF.

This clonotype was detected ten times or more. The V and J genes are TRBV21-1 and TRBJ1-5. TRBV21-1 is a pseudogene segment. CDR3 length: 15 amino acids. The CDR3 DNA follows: TGTGCCAGCAGCAAAGCAGCCGGTTGCAATCAGCCCCAGCATTTT. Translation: CASSKAAGCNQPQHF.

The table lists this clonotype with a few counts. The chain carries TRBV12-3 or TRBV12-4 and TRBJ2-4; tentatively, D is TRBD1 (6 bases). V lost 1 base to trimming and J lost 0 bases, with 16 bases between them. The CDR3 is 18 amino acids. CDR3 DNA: TGTGCCAGCAGTTTAGAATCCGGGACAATGATAGCCAAAAACATTCAGTACTTC. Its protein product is CASSLESGTMIAKNIQYF.

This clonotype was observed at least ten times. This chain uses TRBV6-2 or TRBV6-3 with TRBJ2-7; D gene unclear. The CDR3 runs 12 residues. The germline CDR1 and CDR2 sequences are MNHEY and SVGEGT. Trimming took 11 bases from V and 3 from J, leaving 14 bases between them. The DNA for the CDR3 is TGTGCCGCCGTATCTACTTACTACGAGCAGTACTTC. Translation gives CAAVSTYYEQYF.

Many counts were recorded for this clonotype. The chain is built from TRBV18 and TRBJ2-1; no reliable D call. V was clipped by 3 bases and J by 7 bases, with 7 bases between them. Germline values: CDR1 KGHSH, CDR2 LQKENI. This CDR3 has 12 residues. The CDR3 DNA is TGTGCCAGCTCACCCAGTGGGAATGAGCAGTTCTTC. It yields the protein CASSPSGNEQFF.